There are many counts of the clone carrying this TCR beta chain. Its antigen is undetermined. TCRdb re-called the PCR reads through MiXCR. The table has some 45,000 clones, 12% seen once; the top ten hold roughly 9%. The data were obtained in a study of metastatic and nonmetastatic thyroid tumors. The overall study: Blood and tumor or nodule tissue repertoires from malignant and benign thyroid patients were compared. Whole-study results and caveats: A significant increase in TCR beta diversity was reportedly seen in malignant thyroid tumors relative to benign nodules, in blood and tumor.

J gave up 5 bases and V 3 bases, and 5 bases lay outside the gene matches. The CDR3 length is 14 residues. Germline values: CDR1 SGHDN, CDR2 FVKESK. Patients had received no treatment of any kind before thyroid surgery. The gene calls are TRBV14 and TRBJ1-2; 8 nucleotides agree with TRBD1. Source material: blood. The TCR originated in a male donor with papillary thyroid cancer or a benign thyroid nodule (not recorded which). Some clones in this sample may be carry-over from other donors' samples. In nucleotides, the CDR3 is TGTGCCAGCAGCCAGAATACAGGGGGTTATGGCTACACCTTC. Residues: CASSQNTGGYGYTF.